What follows are 30 T cell receptor beta chains derived from one specimen sequenced in a study of T cell clonality in common variable immunodeficiency. Measured with immunoSEQ multiplex PCR; TCRdb has only the in-frame clones, and not every one. The sample has over 35,000 clones, none seen only once. What was sequenced was peripheral blood mononuclear cells. These receptor sequences come from a person aged 18 to 70 in good health.

This clone was counted many times. Read data end 3 residues before the CDR3 end; the end is taken from the germline J gene. V gene TRBV4-1 combines with J gene TRBJ1-3; D not resolved. The CDR3 contains 14 residues. Germline assignment: CDR1 MGHRA and CDR2 YSYEKL. V lost 1 base to trimming and J lost 0 bases, with 4 bases between them. CDR3 loop: CASSQGHSGNTIYF. CDR3 DNA (partial): TGCGCCAGCAGCCAAGGGCACTCTGGAAACACC.

This clone was observed at least ten times. The CDR3 extends 3 residues past the end of the read, so its final part is completed from the germline J gene. The chain has TRBV19 and TRBJ2-2, with D possibly TRBD2 on 6 matching bases. This CDR3 spans 16 amino acids. V was pared by 6 bases and J by 2 bases, with 16 bases between. CDR1 and CDR2 (germline): LNHDA, SQIVND (reference sequence). The covered CDR3 bases are TGTGCCAGTAGAGTTAGCGGATTACTTAACACCGGGGAG. It translates to CASRVSGLLNTGE. The full CDR3 sequence reads CASRVSGLLNTGELFF.

This clone was seen at least ten times. The read terminates 3 residues before the CDR3 end, so the remaining end is supplied by the germline J gene. The rearrangement uses TRBV6-4 and TRBJ2-1, with 7 bases that match TRBD1. The V segment lost 2 bases and the J segment 6 bases; nucleotides outside the gene matches: 1. CDR3 length equals 13 residues. CDR1 and CDR2 (germline): MRHNA, SNTAGT. The DNA read from the CDR3 is TGTGCCAGCAGTGACGGGGACAGCAATGAG. Translated, it gives CASSDGDSNE. The whole CDR3 sequence is CASSDGDSNEQFF.

This clone was found many times. The read falls 3 residues short of the CDR3 end, and the missing part is taken from the germline J gene. The genes are TRBV19 and TRBJ2-7, with D possibly called TRBD1 or TRBD2 (5 bases each). This CDR3 is built from 15 residues. The germline V and J ends were trimmed by 3 bases and 2 bases, with 14 bases remaining between them. CDR1 is LNHDA, CDR2 SQIVND, per germline (reference sequence). CDR3 bases read: TGTGCCAGTAGTATTCTTCAGGGAGTAGCCTACGAG. Translation gives CASSILQGVAYE. In full, the CDR3 is CASSILQGVAYEQYF.

This clone was counted only a few times. This likely reflects a read error, since a far larger clone is one base away. The read finishes 3 residues shy of the CDR3 end, and the germline J gene is used to complete it. Other DNA sequences in this specimen translate into the identical CDR3. The chain combines TRBV30 with TRBJ2-1; D is unresolved. V lost 3 bases to trimming and J lost 6 bases, with 18 bases between them. Germline V gene sequence: CDR1 GTSNPN, CDR2 SVGIG (reference sequence). CDR3 length: 15 amino acids. The covered CDR3 bases are TGTGCCTGGAGACCCGGCTTTTTTGGCGGCAATGAG. Protein sequence: CAWRPGFFGGNE. The full CDR3 protein is CAWRPGFFGGNEQFF.

There are many counts of this clone. The observed sequence ends 3 residues before the CDR3 terminus, with the missing tail filled in from the germline J gene. The chain uses TRBV5-1 and TRBJ2-3; 7 nucleotides line up with TRBD2. Germline assignment: CDR1 SGHRS and CDR2 YFSETQ. This CDR3 is built from 16 residues. Trimming took 4 bases from V and 0 from J; bases not matched to a gene: 8. The CDR3 is CASSEIAGSSTDTQYF. The CDR3 bases that were read are TGCGCCAGCAGCGAGATAGCGGGTTCCAGCACAGATACG. Supplemented by reference TRBV5-1 and TRBJ2-3, the full variable domain reads KAGVTQTPRYLIKTRGQQVTLSCSPISGHRSVSWYQQTPGQGLQFLFEYFSETQRNKGNFPGRFSGRQFSNSRSEMNVSTLELGDSALYLCASSEIAGSSTDTQYFGPGTRLTVL.

This clone was picked up many times. The read is 3 residues too short to cover the CDR3 end, so that end is filled in from the germline J gene. Distinct nucleotide sequences in the sample also encode this CDR3. The V gene is TRBV19, the J gene TRBJ1-1; TRBD1 agrees at 8 bases. The CDR3 sequence is 15 residues long. Looked up from germline, CDR1 is LNHDA and CDR2 is SQIVND (reference sequence). Germline trimming cut 8 bases from V and 1 base from J; bases unmatched to any gene: 9. The CDR3: CASEIGQGGNTEAFF. The CDR3 bases that were read are TGTGCCAGTGAAATAGGACAGGGCGGGAACACTGAA.

The sample holds many counts of this clone. The read falls 3 residues short of the CDR3 end, and the missing part is taken from the germline J gene. The chain couples TRBV7-2 to TRBJ2-3, with 8 bases that match TRBD2. The CDR3 totals 15 residues. V was pared by 3 bases and J by 4 bases, with 6 bases of the junction left unmatched. Germline-derived CDR1 and CDR2 are SGHTA and FQGNSA. CDR3 protein: CASSFGGGTADTQYF. CDR3 DNA (partial): TGTGCCAGCAGCTTCGGGGGGGGCACCGCAGATACG.

This clone was observed many times. The CDR3 goes on 3 residues after the read ends, and that part is filled in from the germline J gene. The chain carries TRBV28 and TRBJ2-3, with D unresolved. CDR3 size: 17 residues. Germline assignment: CDR1 MDHEN and CDR2 SYDVKM. Deletions cut 4 bases from V and 0 bases from J, with 17 bases between. The DNA read from the CDR3 is TGTGCCAGCAGTTCCTCATACAGTCTTACTAGCACAGATACG. Translating gives CASSSSYSLTSTDT. In full, the CDR3 reads CASSSSYSLTSTDTQYF. The full variable domain, its missing parts supplied by reference TRBV28 and TRBJ2-3, is DVKVTQSSRYLVKRTGEKVFLECVQDMDHENMFWYRQDPGLGLRLIYFSYDVKMKEKGDIPEGYSVSREKKERFSLILESASTNQTSMYLCASSSSYSLTSTDTQYFGPGTRLTVL.

This clone was seen many times. The read stops 3 residues short of the end of the CDR3; the missing end is completed from the germline J gene. J is TRBJ1-5 and V is TRBV4-2; D uncertain. This CDR3 has 16 amino acids. Germline CDR1 and CDR2: LGHNA and YNFKEQ. The V end lost 2 bases, the J end lost 3 bases, and 14 bases lay between the germline ends. The CDR3 sequence is CASSQMAGTANQPQHF. The sequenced part of the CDR3 DNA is TGTGCCAGCAGCCAAATGGCGGGCACGGCCAATCAGCCC.

The table lists this clone with many counts. The CDR3 bases that were read are TGCAGTGCTAGAGATCTAGGGAACACTGAA. Translating it yields CSARDLGNTE. The entire CDR3 protein reads CSARDLGNTEAFF. The rearrangement joins TRBV20-1 to TRBJ1-1; D gene uncertain. The read terminates 3 residues before the CDR3 end, so the remaining end is supplied by the germline J gene. The CDR3 runs 13 residues. V lost 0 bases and J lost 1, with 6 bases in between. The germline gives CDR1 DFQATT, CDR2 SNEGSKA (reference sequence).

This clone was recorded many times. CDR3 loop: CASRKGWGRAYGYTF. The covered CDR3 bases are TGTGCCAGCAGAAAAGGGTGGGGCAGAGCGTATGGC. J is TRBJ1-2 and V is TRBV28; TRBD1 is a possible D gene (5 bases). The read falls 3 residues short of the CDR3 end, and the missing part is taken from the germline J gene. The germline CDR1 and CDR2 sequences are MDHEN and SYDVKM. Trimming removed 6 bases from V and 5 bases from J, with 19 bases in between. The CDR3 runs to 15 residues.

This clone was detected many times. The read terminates 3 residues before the CDR3 end, so the remaining end is supplied by the germline J gene. The rearrangement uses TRBV5-1 and TRBJ1-4; 8 bases agree with TRBD1. Germline lookup yields CDR1 SGHRS and CDR2 YFSETQ. The CDR3 has 15 amino acids. V dropped 0 bases and J dropped 7; count of bases not matched to a gene: 5. CDR3 amino acids: CASSLATGVFEKLFF. The covered CDR3 bases are TGCGCCAGCAGCTTGGCGACAGGGGTATTTGAAAAA.

Many counts were recorded for this clone. Read data end 3 residues before the CDR3 end; the end is taken from the germline J gene. The gene calls are TRBV23-1 and TRBJ2-2; 9 positions agree with TRBD1. TRBV23-1 qualifies as an ORF whose function is uncertain. CDR3 length equals 15 residues. V lost 4 bases and J lost 4; bases outside the gene matches: 4. CDR3 sequence: CASSLQGAATGELFF. The part of the CDR3 DNA that was read is TGCGCCAGCAGTCTACAGGGGGCGGCCACCGGGGAG.

This clone has ten or more counts. CDR3 DNA (partial): TGCAGTGCTACCGACAGGGGTAACGAG. Residues: CSATDRGNE. The complete CDR3 protein is CSATDRGNEQYF. The chain has TRBV20-1 and TRBJ2-7; 8 nucleotides line up with TRBD1. The CDR3 end falls 3 residues outside the read, so it is completed with the germline J gene. The CDR3 loop spans 12 amino acids. Looked up from germline, CDR1 is DFQATT and CDR2 is SNEGSKA (reference sequence). The V segment lost 4 bases and the J segment 5 bases; nucleotides outside the gene matches: 4.

This clone showed up many times. The read is 3 residues too short to cover the CDR3 end, so that end is filled in from the germline J gene. The V call is TRBV10-3, the J call TRBJ1-1, with D possibly being TRBD1 (5 bases). Germline V gene sequence: CDR1 ENHRY, CDR2 SYGVKD. V gave up 5 bases and J gave up 0 bases, with 13 bases separating them. The CDR3 spans 15 residues. CDR3 bases read: TGTGCCATCAGTTTAACGGGGGTTTTGAACACTGAA. Its protein product is CAISLTGVLNTE. The entire CDR3 sequence reads CAISLTGVLNTEAFF.

This clone was seen many times. The sequenced fragment ends 3 residues before the CDR3 boundary, so the rest is inferred from the germline J gene. The gene calls are TRBV28 and TRBJ2-2; D might be TRBD1 or TRBD2, each matching 5 bases. Trimming removed 10 bases at V and 3 bases at J, with 15 bases between. The V gene's germline CDR1 is MDHEN and CDR2 SYDVKM. CDR3 size: 14 residues. The CDR3 sequence is CAIKGQGDTGELFF. The CDR3 bases that were read are TGTGCCATTAAGGGCCAGGGAGACACCGGGGAG.

This clone was recorded at least ten times. The CDR3 bases that were read are TGTGCCAGCTCACCTGGACCTCGACTGGCGGGGGGTGAGGAGACC. Its translation is CASSPGPRLAGGEET. The full-length CDR3 reads as CASSPGPRLAGGEETQYF. V and J are TRBV18 and TRBJ2-5, with 8 bases aligning to TRBD2. The read finishes 3 residues shy of the CDR3 end, and the germline J gene is used to complete it. The germline V gene has CDR1 KGHSH and CDR2 LQKENI. Unmatched junction bases numbered 17, after V lost 3 bases and J lost 5 bases. The CDR3 covers 18 residues.

This clone was seen at least ten times. From the germline J gene comes the end of the CDR3, since the read stops 3 residues before it. The rearrangement uses TRBV27 and TRBJ2-1; 7 positions agree with TRBD1. J gave up 4 bases and V 3 bases, and 9 bases lay outside the gene matches. Germline V gene lookup returns CDR1 MNHEY and CDR2 SMNVEV (reference sequence). CDR3 length: 16 amino acids. CDR3 DNA, as far as it was read: TGTGCCAGCAGTTTTACGGTGGTGACAGGGTACAATGAG. This translates into CASSFTVVTGYNE. The entire CDR3 reads CASSFTVVTGYNEQFF.

This clone showed up many times. The observed sequence ends 3 residues before the CDR3 terminus, with the missing tail filled in from the germline J gene. The gene calls are TRBV7-9 and TRBJ2-7; 10 bases are a match to TRBD1. The J segment lost 0 bases and the V segment lost 8 bases, leaving 4 bases of the junction unmatched. CDR1 SEHNR and CDR2 FQNEAQ come from the germline V gene (reference sequence). The CDR3 length is 14 residues. CDR3 protein: CASRGTGASYEQYF. The sequenced part of the CDR3 DNA is TGTGCCAGCCGCGGGACAGGGGCCTCCTACGAG.

This clone showed up many times. The CDR3 end falls 3 residues outside the read, so it is completed with the germline J gene. This sequence joins TRBV5-4 and TRBJ1-1; D may be TRBD1 (5 bases). The germline gives CDR1 SGHNT, CDR2 YYREEE (reference sequence). CDR3 length: 16 residues. Trimming shortened V by 3 bases and J by 0 bases, and 15 bases separated the two germline ends. The DNA read from the CDR3 is TGTGCCAGCAGCTCACACTACGGGGGGATGAACACTGAA. It codes for CASSSHYGGMNTE. The whole CDR3 reads CASSSHYGGMNTEAFF. Together with reference TRBV5-4 and TRBJ1-1, the CDR3 gives the full variable domain: ETGVTQSPTHLIKTRGQQVTLRCSSQSGHNTVSWYQQALGQGPQFIFQYYREEENGRGNFPPRFSGLQFPNYSSELNVNALELDDSALYLCASSSHYGGMNTEAFFGQGTRLTVV.

This clone was counted many times. CDR3 in amino acids: CASSQRAGLSSYNEQFF. Partial CDR3 DNA: TGCGCCAGCAGCCAAAGGGCGGGCTTGAGCTCCTACAATGAG. The rearrangement links TRBV4-1 to TRBJ2-1; maybe TRBD2 (5 bases). The read finishes 3 residues shy of the CDR3 end, and the germline J gene is used to complete it. From germline, CDR1 is MGHRA and CDR2 YSYEKL. The CDR3 is 17 residues long. Trimming removed 2 bases at V and 0 bases at J, with 14 bases between.

There are many counts of this clone. The read ends 3 residues early relative to the CDR3; the germline J gene fills the gap. This chain connects TRBV7-3 to TRBJ2-3; D remains unclear. This CDR3 has 15 amino acids. The V gene lost 0 bases and the J gene lost 2 bases, with 9 bases spanning the gap. The V gene's germline CDR1 is SGHTA and CDR2 FQGTGA. CDR3 bases read: TGTGCCAGCAGCTTAACAGGCCACCTCACAGATACG. It translates to CASSLTGHLTDT. The CDR3 as a whole reads CASSLTGHLTDTQYF.

This clone has ten or more counts. Sequencing ends 3 residues short of the CDR3 end; the germline J gene provides the rest. The rearrangement uses TRBV10-2 and TRBJ2-7; no clear D. Trimming took off 2 bases at V and 3 bases at J, with 8 bases between the two ends. Germline V gives CDR1 WSHSY, CDR2 SAAADI. CDR3 length: 13 amino acids. The CDR3 sequence is CASSEAAYYEQYF. The sequenced CDR3 bases are TGCGCCAGCAGTGAGGCGGCTTACTACGAG.

This clone came up many times. The sequence runs out 3 residues before the end of the CDR3; the remainder is reconstructed from the germline J gene. J is TRBJ1-6 and V is TRBV4-1; tentatively, D is TRBD1 (5 bases). The CDR3 extends over 14 amino acids. The V and J ends lost 4 bases and 7 bases respectively, with 11 bases between them. CDR1 MGHRA and CDR2 YSYEKL come from the germline V gene. This chain's CDR3 is CASSRGPTNSPLHF. The sequenced CDR3 bases are TGCGCCAGCAGCCGGGGCCCGACCAATTCACCC.

This clone was recorded at least ten times. The read halts 3 residues ahead of the CDR3 end, with the missing end drawn from the germline J gene. This chain connects TRBV5-1 to TRBJ2-7, with 9 bases aligning to TRBD1. CDR1 SGHRS and CDR2 YFSETQ come from the germline V gene. CDR3 size: 14 residues. With 4 bases clipped from V and 4 bases from J, the junction kept 6 bases outside the gene matches. The CDR3 region is CASSLPGQGYEQYF. Partial CDR3 DNA: TGCGCCAGCAGCCTTCCGGGACAGGGTTACGAG.

At least ten counts were recorded for this clone. The CDR3 end is not reached by the read, which stops 3 residues before it; the germline J gene fills it in. The V call is TRBV5-1, the J call TRBJ1-5; 11 nucleotides agree with TRBD1. J lost 4 bases, V lost 4 bases, and 10 bases had no gene match. CDR1 is SGHRS, CDR2 YFSETQ, per germline. The CDR3 extends over 17 amino acids. The CDR3 is CASSPGQGAGGNQPQHF. Partial CDR3 DNA: TGCGCCAGCAGCCCAGGACAGGGGGCGGGTGGGAATCAGCCC. The whole variable domain, remainder taken from reference TRBV5-1 and TRBJ1-5, is KAGVTQTPRYLIKTRGQQVTLSCSPISGHRSVSWYQQTPGQGLQFLFEYFSETQRNKGNFPGRFSGRQFSNSRSEMNVSTLELGDSALYLCASSPGQGAGGNQPQHFGDGTRLSIL.

This clone was observed many times. The DNA ends 3 residues before the CDR3 does, and the rest of the CDR3 is filled in from the germline J gene. The chain links TRBV11-3 to TRBJ2-5, with D possibly being TRBD1 (6 bases). Germline V gene sequence: CDR1 SGHNT, CDR2 YENEEA. V lost 8 bases to trimming and J lost 4 bases, with 17 bases between them. The CDR3 is 14 residues long. CDR3 DNA (partial): TGTGCCAGCCGACGTGGGGGCCAGACAGAGACC. Translation: CASRRGGQTET. The CDR3 as a whole reads CASRRGGQTETQYF.

This clone appeared many times. The DNA ends 3 residues before the CDR3 does, and the rest of the CDR3 is filled in from the germline J gene. The chain combines TRBV5-1 with TRBJ2-7; the match to TRBD2 covers 7 bases. Germline CDR1 SGHRS, CDR2 YFSETQ. V lost 0 bases, J lost 6 bases, and 9 bases stayed unmatched. The CDR3 totals 15 residues. The part of the CDR3 DNA that was read is TGCGCCAGCAGCTTGGCCGAACTAGCGCGAGCCGAG. Translated, it gives CASSLAELARAE. Given in full, the CDR3 is CASSLAELARAEQYF.

In this sample, this clone turned up many times. The read terminates 3 residues ahead of where the CDR3 ends, so the germline J gene completes it. The chain recombines TRBV20-1 with TRBJ2-7; tentatively, D is TRBD2 (6 bases). The germline V and J ends were trimmed by 2 bases and 4 bases, with 15 bases remaining between them. The CDR3 runs to 14 residues. Germline CDR1 DFQATT, CDR2 SNEGSKA (reference sequence). Partial CDR3 DNA: TGCAGTGCTAGACCCTTGACGGGGAGGTACGAG. Translating it yields CSARPLTGRYE. Given in full, the CDR3 is CSARPLTGRYEQYF.